Here is one T cell receptor beta chain with its context. Its antigen is still unknown. Drawing of blood for sampling happened at baseline, at cycle 4 day 1, and at cycle 7 day 1. The sample belongs to a study of OX40 agonist ivuxolimab in advanced cancers. Study overall: Partial responses were achieved by three patients: one hepatocellular carcinoma, two cutaneous melanoma.

This CDR3 has 15 amino acids. CDR1 is SGHRS and CDR2 is YFSETQ in the germline V gene. The V gene lost 5 bases and the J gene lost 5 bases, with 20 bases spanning the gap. Findings and caveats of the study: Clonal expansion among partial responders at 0.1-3.0 mg/kg ranked near the lowest. The specificity for antigen of the expanded peripheral T cells was not determined.

Only in-frame clones appear in the TCRdb table, and some are missing; sequencing was by immunoSEQ multiplex PCR. The table has about 80,000 clones, more than 80% seen once. The receptor was derived from an adult with an advanced solid tumor such as melanoma, head and neck, liver or kidney cancer. This chain connects TRBV5-1 to TRBJ2-7; possible D gene TRBD2, 6 bases. The source material was CD4+ or CD8+ T cells sorted from blood, sampled in a trial of the OX40 agonist ivuxolimab. The CDR3 sequence is CASRGRSGLWDEQYF. CDR3 nucleotides: TGCGCCAGCAGGGGGAGGAGTGGGCTCTGGGACGAGCAGTACTTC.